The next 31 T cell receptor beta chains were all read from a single sample in a study of glioma-infiltrating T cells (dated by TCRdb to the mid-2010s). Sequencing was performed on an Illumina MiSeq. TCR alpha and beta CDR3 regions were amplified with the iRepertoire nested amplicon-rescue multiplex PCR (arm-PCR) platform from RNA. The public reads were run again by TCRdb, first through fastp at Q25 and then through MiXCR, and only productive beta chains were kept. Each record represents a unique CDR3 protein, reported with the most common genes and DNA among its rows. The sample data list approximately 400,000 distinct CDR3 sequences, and 35% to 45% of these were observed just once. Around 12% of the sample goes to the ten largest clones. Source material: glioma tissue, nonneoplastic brain tissue, or PBMCs (not recorded which). The receptors derive from a human donor with low-grade glioma or glioblastoma, undergoing nonglioma brain surgery, or in good health (not recorded which).

Written as DNA, the CDR3 is TGTGCCACCAGTGATTCTACCCGAAGGGAAGGGGCTTACAATGAGCAGTTCTTC. The encoded protein is CATSDSTRREGAYNEQFF. The genes are TRBV24-1 and TRBJ2-1; TRBD1 is a possible D gene (5 bases). The CDR3 length is 18 residues. The germline gives CDR1 KGHDR, CDR2 SFDVKD. V was pared by 2 bases and J by 4 bases, with 20 bases between.

A remark on this clonotype: One base away lies a much larger clone, so this may be a sequencing read error. V gene TRBV28 combines with J gene TRBJ2-7, with TRBD1 matching over 7 bases. Germline V gene sequence: CDR1 MDHEN, CDR2 SYDVKM. The CDR3 has 16 residues. CDR3 residues: CASSPTGEFNYYELYF. The CDR3 DNA sequence: TGTGCCAGCAGTCCCACAGGGGAGTTTAATTACTACGAGCTGTACTTC. The full variable domain, its missing parts supplied by reference TRBV28 and TRBJ2-7, is DVKVTQSSRYLVKRTGEKVFLECVQDMDHENMFWYRQDPGLGLRLIYFSYDVKMKEKGDIPEGYSVSREKKERFSLILESASTNQTSMYLCASSPTGEFNYYELYFGPGTRLTVT.

Details on this clonotype: A much bigger clone sits one base away, suggesting this may be a read error. The chain joins TRBV15 to TRBJ1-5; perhaps TRBD1 as D (5 bases). V lost 2 bases, J lost 3 bases, and 11 bases lay in between. Germline CDR1 reads LNHNV; CDR2 reads YYDKDF (reference sequence). This CDR3 comprises 15 residues. The CDR3 here is CATSRYGGANQPQHF. Written as DNA, the CDR3 is TGTGCCACCAGCAGATATGGGGGAGCCAATCAGCCCCAGCATTTT.

On this clonotype itself: A junction end diverges from the germline sequence, so it may reflect a read error. V gene TRBV20-1 combines with J gene TRBJ2-1; tentative D call: TRBD1 (6 bases). The CDR3 is 14 residues long. Germline V gives CDR1 DFQATT, CDR2 SNEGSKA (reference sequence). The CDR3 coding sequence is TGCAGTGCTAGAGATCAGGGGTCCCTCAATGAGCAGTCCTTC. This sequence encodes CSARDQGSLNEQSF.

With regard to this clonotype: A much larger clone differs by one base, so this may be a read error. A read error is likely, as this CDR3 ends without the conserved phenylalanine or tryptophan. The V call is TRBV4-2, the J call TRBJ2-5; TRBD2 might be the D (6 bases). Germline loops: CDR1 LGHNA, CDR2 YNFKEQ. The V end lost 1 base, the J end lost 5 bases, and 14 bases lay between the germline ends. This CDR3 comprises 15 residues. This CDR3 reads CASSQGESSAETQYS. The CDR3 bases are TGTGCCAGCAGCCAAGGGGAATCTAGCGCTGAGACCCAGTACTCC.

This clonotype came up once. The germline gene is not matched at one end of the junction; a read error may be the cause. The rearrangement joins TRBV28 to TRBJ1-2, with 9 bases aligning to TRBD1. The V gene's germline CDR1 is MDHEN and CDR2 SYDVKM. The CDR3 is made up of 15 amino acids. CDR3 in DNA: TGTGCCAGAAGTTTGACAGGGGGAACCAAGTATGGCTACACCTTC. This sequence encodes CARSLTGGTKYGYTF.

The chain employs TRBV25-1 and TRBJ1-4; tentatively, D is TRBD1 (5 bases). The CDR3 has 15 residues. Germline values: CDR1 MGHDK, CDR2 SYGVNS. V was trimmed by 4 bases and J by 7 bases, leaving 16 bases between them. The CDR3 is CASSGVSAGTEKLFF. The DNA of the CDR3 is TGTGCCAGCAGTGGTGTGTCAGCCGGGACTGAAAAACTGTTTTTT.

The rearrangement joins TRBV7-2 to TRBJ2-7; 10 bases match TRBD2. V trimming: 2 bases; J trimming: 5 bases; junction bases outside the gene matches: 12. This CDR3 is built from 17 residues. CDR1 is SGHTA and CDR2 is FQGNSA in the germline V gene. The DNA of the CDR3 is TGTGCCAGCAGCTTATGGGGAGCGGGAGGGCAAGGGAACGAGCAGTACTTC. This gives the protein CASSLWGAGGQGNEQYF.

The rearrangement uses TRBV2 and TRBJ2-3; D perhaps matches TRBD2 (5 bases). Germline assignment: CDR1 SNHLY and CDR2 FYNNEI. Between the trimmed V and J ends, which lost 5 bases and 5 bases, there was a span of 8 bases. This CDR3 is 12 amino acids long. The CDR3 is CASSPGRDTQYF. CDR3 DNA sequence: TGTGCCAGCAGTCCGGGGAGAGATACGCAGTATTTT.

The rearrangement uses TRBV19 and TRBJ1-1, with D hard to call. CDR3 length equals 14 residues. The V gene lost 4 bases and the J gene lost 10 bases, with 19 bases spanning the gap. Germline lookup yields CDR1 LNHDA and CDR2 SQIVND (reference sequence). This CDR3 reads CASSTRSVFRGAFF. DNA for the CDR3: TGTGCCAGTAGTACCCGCTCAGTTTTCCGCGGAGCTTTCTTT.

Comments on this clonotype: A read error may explain this, as a much larger clone is one base away. The chain couples TRBV15 to TRBJ2-3; D might be TRBD1 (6 bases). Looked up from germline, CDR1 is LNHNV and CDR2 is YYDKDF (reference sequence). The CDR3 is 13 residues long. CDR3 nucleotide sequence: TGTGCCGCCAGCTGGGGGCGGACAGATACGCAGTATTTT. This sequence encodes CAASWGRTDTQYF.

Worth noting for this clonotype: This sequence may be a read error, since a much larger clone differs from it by one base. The genes are TRBV28 and TRBJ2-3; D is unresolved. Germline lookup yields CDR1 MDHEN and CDR2 SYDVKM. The CDR3 loop spans 12 amino acids. The CDR3 region is CAGSPPRVQGYF. CDR3 DNA: TGTGCCGGCAGTCCCCCAAGGGTCCAAGGGTATTTT.

The chain uses TRBV4-1 and TRBJ1-1; 7 bases map to TRBD1. The CDR3 runs 18 residues. Germline V gene lookup returns CDR1 MGHRA and CDR2 YSYEKL. V shed 0 bases, J shed 4 bases, and the junction held 14 bases outside the gene matches. The CDR3 bases are TGCGCCAGCAGCCAAGATACCCGACAGGGAGGGTCGGGCACTGAAGCTTTCTTT. It codes for CASSQDTRQGGSGTEAFF.

This clonotype was seen many times. The CDR3 DNA follows: TGTGCCAGCAGGAGGGGGCAGCCCCAGCATTTT. Translating gives CASRRGQPQHF. V gene TRBV28 combines with J gene TRBJ1-5; a possible D gene is TRBD1 (6 bases). The CDR3 runs 11 residues. Trimming took off 6 bases at V and 7 bases at J, with 7 bases between the two ends. The germline V gene encodes CDR1 MDHEN and CDR2 SYDVKM.

The V and J genes are TRBV19 and TRBJ1-1, with unresolved D. Germline V CDR1 and CDR2: LNHDA, SQIVND (reference sequence). The CDR3 has 13 residues. V was trimmed by 7 bases and J by 4 bases, leaving 13 bases between them. The CDR3 region has the DNA TGTGCCAGTATGACGACTGGGAGCACTGAAGCTTTCTTT. Its protein is CASMTTGSTEAFF.

This clonotype was seen repeatedly, ten times or more. This chain joins TRBV25-1 and TRBJ1-1; D call uncertain. With 2 bases removed from V and 1 base from J, the gap between germline ends came to 2 bases. Looked up from germline, CDR1 is MGHDK and CDR2 is SYGVNS. The CDR3 runs to 12 residues. For the CDR3, the DNA is TGTGCCAGCAGTGAAGAGAACACTGAAGCTTTCTTT. Its translation: CASSEENTEAFF.

This clonotype was counted only a few times. This chain joins TRBV20-1 and TRBJ2-7, with D maybe TRBD1 (5 bases). Germline CDR1 is DFQATT and CDR2 is SNEGSKA (reference sequence). This CDR3 is 13 amino acids long. Deletions cut 2 bases from V and 1 base from J, with 9 bases between. CDR3 in amino acids: CSARPRESYEQYF. The CDR3 coding sequence is TGCAGTGCTAGACCCAGGGAATCCTACGAGCAGTACTTC.

This clonotype was counted only a few times. This rearrangement joins TRBV28 to TRBJ2-7; D uncertain. Germline lookup yields CDR1 MDHEN and CDR2 SYDVKM. The CDR3 has 14 amino acids. V was shortened by 4 bases and J by 4 bases, with 14 bases between the two germline ends. CDR3 sequence: CASSSRQVGYEQYF. The CDR3 coding sequence is TGTGCCAGCAGTTCGAGACAAGTTGGATACGAGCAGTACTTC. The full variable domain, rest sourced from reference TRBV28 and TRBJ2-7, is DVKVTQSSRYLVKRTGEKVFLECVQDMDHENMFWYRQDPGLGLRLIYFSYDVKMKEKGDIPEGYSVSREKKERFSLILESASTNQTSMYLCASSSRQVGYEQYFGPGTRLTVT.

This clonotype was counted a few times. The chain uses TRBV4-3 and TRBJ1-2; TRBD1 matches 9 bases. Germline trimming cut 1 base from V and 12 bases from J; bases unmatched to any gene: 9. Germline CDR1 reads LGHNA; CDR2 reads YSLEER. The CDR3 extends over 14 amino acids. The CDR3 DNA reads TGCGCCAGCAGCCAAGGAAGCGGGACAGGGTTGCACACCTTC. Amino acid sequence: CASSQGSGTGLHTF.

The rearrangement links TRBV20-1 to TRBJ2-1; TRBD1 might be the D (5 bases). The CDR3 covers 16 residues. The germline V and J ends were trimmed by 0 bases and 4 bases, with 16 bases remaining between them. The V gene's germline CDR1 is DFQATT and CDR2 SNEGSKA (reference sequence). CDR3 residues: CSARDRAGPLYNEQFF. The CDR3, as DNA: TGCAGTGCTAGAGATCGGGCAGGGCCATTGTACAATGAGCAGTTCTTC.

There are a few counts of this clonotype. This sequence joins TRBV7-9 and TRBJ2-1; D gene unclear. V lost 6 bases and J 5 bases, leaving 14 bases between the germline ends. The CDR3 has 14 residues. In germline, CDR1 is SEHNR, CDR2 FQNEAQ (reference sequence). The CDR3 is CASRTGIPNNEQFF. CDR3 DNA: TGTGCCAGCAGAACCGGCATCCCGAACAATGAGCAGTTCTTC. The whole variable domain, remainder taken from reference TRBV7-9 and TRBJ2-1, is DTGVSQNPRHKITKRGQNVTFRCDPISEHNRLYWYRQTLGQGPEFLTYFQNEAQLEKSRLLSDRFSAERPKGSFSTLEIQRTEQGDSAMYLCASRTGIPNNEQFFGPGTRLTVL.

In its sample, this clonotype was seen a few times. The CDR3 spells CASSLNDRAGAFF. Here the CDR3 DNA reads TGCGCCAGCAGCCTCAATGACAGGGCTGGAGCTTTCTTT. The chain is built from TRBV4-1 and TRBJ1-1; 7 bases map to TRBD1. The CDR3 runs 13 residues. V gave up 4 bases and J gave up 10 bases; unmatched junction bases: 9. Germline CDR1 is MGHRA and CDR2 is YSYEKL.

This chain links TRBV28 with TRBJ2-7; no clear D. V dropped 6 bases and J dropped 0 bases, with 12 bases sitting between them. CDR1 is MDHEN and CDR2 is SYDVKM in the germline V gene. The CDR3 has 14 residues. The CDR3 bases are TGTGCCAGCAGCCTCACGGGCTTCTCCTACGAGCAGTACTTC. Amino acid sequence: CASSLTGFSYEQYF.

The chain carries TRBV12-3 or TRBV12-4 and TRBJ2-7; a possible D gene is TRBD2 (5 bases). Deletions cut 7 bases from V and 2 bases from J, with 18 bases between. The CDR3 extends over 15 amino acids. CDR3 loop: CASTYFSVGPYEQYF. In DNA, the CDR3 is TGTGCCAGCACCTACTTTAGCGTGGGTCCCTACGAGCAGTACTTC.

Points on this clonotype: The junction shows a germline mismatch at one end, possibly a read error. This chain uses TRBV4-1 with TRBJ2-1; 15 bases are a match to TRBD2. Germline values: CDR1 MGHRA, CDR2 YSYEKL. The length of the CDR3 is 16 residues. CDR3 coding DNA: TGCGCCAGCAGCCAGGGACTAGCGGGAGGCCGCCACCCCAACCTCTTC. Protein product: CASSQGLAGGRHPNLF.

The chain is built from TRBV4-1 and TRBJ2-1; 11 positions agree with TRBD2. The V gene's germline CDR1 is MGHRA and CDR2 YSYEKL. There are 18 residues in the CDR3. V dropped 2 bases and J dropped 3; count of bases not matched to a gene: 9. CDR3 in DNA: TGCGCCAGCAGCCAACGTATAGCGGGAGGGGGAATCTACAATGAGCAGTTCTTC. This encodes CASSQRIAGGGIYNEQFF.

In regard to this clonotype: A clone one base away is much larger, so this may be a read error. The chain employs TRBV27 and TRBJ1-6, with D possibly matching TRBD1 (5 bases). The CDR3 sequence is 13 residues long. The V end was cut by 9 bases, the J end by 8 bases, with 14 bases between. Germline-derived CDR1 and CDR2 are MNHEY and SMNVEV (reference sequence). The CDR3 sequence is CARNLGVYSPLHF. As DNA, the CDR3 is TGTGCCAGAAATTTGGGGGTTTATTCACCCCTCCACTTT.

This clonotype has at least ten counts. The chain joins TRBV27 to TRBJ1-1; D remains ambiguous. This CDR3 has 14 amino acids. V was trimmed by 0 bases and J by 5 bases, leaving 10 bases between them. In germline, CDR1 is MNHEY, CDR2 SMNVEV (reference sequence). As DNA, the CDR3 is TGTGCCAGCAGTTTATCGCACGGGAGGACTGAAGCTTTCTTT. It specifies CASSLSHGRTEAFF.

This clonotype was found many times. The rearrangement links TRBV15 to TRBJ2-1; no reliable D call. Trimming took off 0 bases at V and 9 bases at J, with 9 bases between the two ends. CDR1 is LNHNV and CDR2 is YYDKDF in the germline V gene (reference sequence). The CDR3 is 13 residues long. The CDR3 sequence is CATSREARTEQFF. CDR3 nucleotide sequence: TGTGCCACCAGCAGAGAGGCCCGTACTGAGCAGTTCTTC.

The chain is built from TRBV7-2 and TRBJ2-3; 11 bases line up with TRBD1. Germline CDR1 reads SGHTA; CDR2 reads FQGNSA. Trimming cost V 4 bases and J 2 bases; bases outside gene matches: 2. This CDR3 spans 15 amino acids. CDR3 sequence: CASSSGQGATDTQYF. For the CDR3, the DNA is TGTGCCAGCAGCTCCGGACAGGGGGCCACAGATACGCAGTATTTT.

This chain connects TRBV5-1 to TRBJ2-7; D tentatively reads TRBD1 or TRBD2 (5 bases each). This CDR3 contains 15 residues. Germline V lookup: CDR1 SGHRS, CDR2 YFSETQ. Trimming shortened V by 4 bases and J by 0 bases, and 14 bases separated the two germline ends. Here the CDR3 reads CASSTSGTPSYEQYF. The CDR3 bases are TGCGCCAGCAGCACCTCCGGGACGCCCTCCTACGAGCAGTACTTC. Full variable domain (missing parts from reference TRBV5-1 and TRBJ2-7): KAGVTQTPRYLIKTRGQQVTLSCSPISGHRSVSWYQQTPGQGLQFLFEYFSETQRNKGNFPGRFSGRQFSNSRSEMNVSTLELGDSALYLCASSTSGTPSYEQYFGPGTRLTVT.